This record concerns one TCR beta chain sequence. The antigen is unknown. Lamina propria and intraepithelial lymphocytes were released by processing graft tissue. This sample stems from a study of graft-versus-host responses after intestinal transplantation. At the level of the study: Grafts that recipients had were multivisceral, liver-intestinal, or isolated intestinal transplants. Uniformly, recipients were administered anti-thymocyte globulin induction with subsequent tacrolimus and steroids for around 3 years. Overall study findings and caveats: Among recipient marrow samples, GvH clones were found; some appeared first in ileum or blood. When patients had graft-donor T cell macrochimerism, their allografts held high graft-versus-host to host-versus-graft clonal ratios.

V shed 4 bases and J shed 4 bases, with 13 bases lying between them. CDR3 length equals 14 residues. The germline CDR1 and CDR2 sequences are LNHDA and SQIVND (reference sequence). The data were produced by immunoSEQ multiplex PCR, yet TCRdb's version contains in-frame clones alone and is incomplete. The sample contains fewer than 700 clones, 75% to 80% of which appear only once. The rearrangement links TRBV19 to TRBJ2-5; D uncertain. This material consisted of ileum tissue, taken roughly 260 days after intestinal transplant. This sequence originates from a human patient who received an intestinal transplant, so some T cells may come from the graft donor. This CDR3 reads CASSTLDAAETQYF. Written as DNA, the CDR3 is TGTGCCAGTAGTACCCTTGACGCGGCAGAGACCCAGTACTTC.